The rows below give T cell receptor beta chains drawn from one sample of a study of early T cells in non-severe SARS-CoV-2 infection. TCRdb re-analysed the 5' RACE reads in MiXCR, keeping a single row per CDR3 protein. The sample holds about 50,000 distinct CDR3 sequences, approximately 11% seen once. Material: whole blood. The receptors shown here come from an adult who was a healthcare worker with PCR-confirmed SARS-CoV-2 infection or an uninfected control (not recorded which). Each CDR3 is given with its conserved first and last residue. The D gene is left open where the match is weak. Not every row has a clone size; where given, it reads once, few, many or a size class.

size: -
J: TRBJ1-2
D: TRBD1
V: TRBV7-9
DNA: TGTGCCAGCAGCCCCTGGGACAGTTACCCTTTCGCCTTC
CDR3: CASSPWDSYPFAF

size: few
J: TRBJ2-1
D: TRBD2
V: TRBV12-3/TRBV12-4
DNA: TGTGCCAGCAGCCCCTCCTCCGGTAGCGGGATCAGGGATGAGCAGTTCTTC
CDR3: CASSPSSGSGIRDEQFF

size: few
J: TRBJ2-7
D: -
V: TRBV27
DNA: TGTGCCAGCAGTTTAATCGGTGACAGCTCCTACGAGCAGTACTTC
CDR3: CASSLIGDSSYEQYF

size: many
J: TRBJ2-3
D: -
V: TRBV6-2/TRBV6-3
DNA: TGTGCCAGCAGTCCCGTAGCGGTGGGGGCAGATACGCAGTATTTT
CDR3: CASSPVAVGADTQYF

size: few
J: TRBJ2-7
D: -
V: TRBV7-8
DNA: TGTGCCAGCAGCCTTGGCGGGACCTACGAGCAGTACTTC
CDR3: CASSLGGTYEQYF

size: few
J: TRBJ1-1
D: -
V: TRBV14
DNA: TGTGCCAGCAGCCAAGATTGGCCGGGTCGGGACACTGAAGCTTTCTTT
CDR3: CASSQDWPGRDTEAFF

size: many
J: TRBJ2-1
D: TRBD2
V: TRBV5-1
DNA: TGCGCCAGCAGCCCTGGGGGGGAGACGGGGAATGAGCAGTTCTTC
CDR3: CASSPGGETGNEQFF

size: many
J: TRBJ1-6
D: TRBD1
V: TRBV29-1
DNA: TGCAGCGCCTTGACAGGGTACAATTCACCCCTCCACTTT
CDR3: CSALTGYNSPLHF

size: few
J: TRBJ2-6
D: -
V: TRBV12-5
DNA: TGTGCTAGTGGTTTACCTATTGGGCCCGGGGCCAACGTCCTGACTTTC
CDR3: CASGLPIGPGANVLTF

size: few
J: TRBJ2-5
D: -
V: TRBV7-3
DNA: TGTGCCAGCAGCTTGGGGGGATTGGGTCAAGAGACCCAGTACTTC
CDR3: CASSLGGLGQETQYF